This entry describes one TCR beta chain. In the CD4+ fraction, cells were divided into CD45RA+ naive and CD45RA-negative memory subsets. Deep-level running was used for the assay. Replicate PCRs run on sorted subsets employed 150 to 250 ng DNA, about 27,000 T cell genomes. Only in-frame clones appear in the TCRdb table, and some are missing; sequencing was by immunoSEQ multiplex PCR. The sample has about 1.4 million clones, roughly 96% seen once. The V gene lost 6 bases and the J gene lost 5 bases, with 10 bases spanning the gap. This CDR3 comprises 11 residues. From germline, CDR1 is GTSNPN and CDR2 SVGIG (reference sequence). This sample stems from a study of shared clonotypes between healthy human individuals.

The TCR comes from a man younger than 40 in good health. The chain combines TRBV30 with TRBJ1-1, with D possibly TRBD1 on 5 matching bases. Sequencing was performed on naive CD4+ T cells sorted from blood. Subset given: CD45RA+ positively selected. CDR3: CACREGTEAFF. In nucleotides, the CDR3 is TGTGCCTGCCGGGAGGGGACTGAAGCTTTCTTT.